Following are 22 T cell receptor beta chains from one sample sequenced in a study of blood T cell repertoires in COVID-19. Using immunoSEQ multiplex PCR, the repertoire was profiled, and TCRdb retains in-frame clones only, with some absent. The sample has 25,000 to 35,000 clones, 85% to 90% seen once. Sequencing was done on a sample of peripheral blood. The receptor set was obtained from a human donor with acute or convalescent COVID-19. The donor label of this sample is uncertain.

The chain links TRBV2 to TRBJ2-2, with D tentatively TRBD1 (6 bases). This CDR3 has 15 residues. Deletions cut 6 bases from V and 2 bases from J, with 13 bases between. Germline V gene data show CDR1 as SNHLY and CDR2 as FYNNEI. Here the CDR3 reads CASRFLGHNTGELFF. Written as DNA, the CDR3 is TGTGCCAGCAGGTTCCTGGGACACAACACCGGGGAGCTGTTTTTT.

The CDR3 loop reads CASSPRTSTAAGGYTF. The DNA of the CDR3 is TGCGCCAGCAGCCCGCGAACTTCTACTGCGGCTGGAGGCTACACCTTC. The gene calls are TRBV5-1 and TRBJ1-2, with D unclear. V was cut by 4 bases and J by 8 bases, with 24 bases left in between. The CDR3 is 16 residues long. CDR1 SGHRS and CDR2 YFSETQ come from the germline V gene.

The chain is built from TRBV11-2 and TRBJ1-2; D unresolved. V was clipped by 2 bases and J by 7 bases, with 8 bases between them. Germline V CDR1 and CDR2: SGHAT, FQNNGV. The CDR3 extends over 12 amino acids. In DNA, the CDR3 is TGTGCCAGCAGCTTAAGAGGGCCTGGCTACACCTTC. Its translation: CASSLRGPGYTF.

This sequence joins TRBV2 and TRBJ2-7, with TRBD2 identical over 10 bases. This CDR3 contains 13 residues. With 8 bases clipped from V and 2 bases from J, the junction kept 3 bases outside the gene matches. Germline CDR1 is SNHLY and CDR2 is FYNNEI. CDR3 bases: TGTGCCAGCTATAGCGGGGGGACCTACGAGCAGTACTTC. This translates into CASYSGGTYEQYF.

The chain has TRBV19 and TRBJ2-4; 15 nucleotides line up with TRBD2. The germline CDR1 and CDR2 sequences are LNHDA and SQIVND (reference sequence). This CDR3 is built from 17 residues. After removal of 6 bases from V and 4 bases from J, the junction contained 7 bases not matched to a gene. CDR3 region: CASSGLAGGTGKNIQYF. The CDR3 DNA reads as TGTGCCAGTAGCGGACTAGCGGGAGGGACAGGGAAAAACATTCAGTACTTC.

This chain joins TRBV6-5 and TRBJ1-4; tentative D call: TRBD1 (6 bases). This CDR3 contains 13 residues. Per germline, CDR1 MNHEY and CDR2 SVGAGI. V lost 6 bases and J lost 2, with 7 bases in between. CDR3 region: CASSRGTNEKLFF. The CDR3 region has the DNA TGTGCCAGCAGCAGGGGTACTAATGAAAAACTGTTTTTT.

The V call is TRBV4-1, the J call TRBJ2-1; 13 bases are shared with TRBD2. The CDR3 is 15 amino acids. Germline CDR1 is MGHRA and CDR2 is YSYEKL. Losses at the gene ends were 3 bases for V and 8 bases for J; bases not matched to a gene: 4. The CDR3 spells CASSQGTSGKDEQFF. In nucleotides, the CDR3 is TGCGCCAGCAGCCAGGGGACTAGCGGGAAGGATGAGCAGTTCTTC.

The V and J genes are TRBV9 and TRBJ2-7; unclear D gene. The CDR3 sequence is 14 residues long. Germline-derived CDR1 and CDR2 are SGDLS and YYNGEE. V was pared by 3 bases and J by 2 bases, with 12 bases between. The CDR3 region is CASSDSAVTYEQYF. The DNA for the CDR3 is TGTGCCAGCAGCGATTCCGCAGTCACCTACGAGCAGTACTTC.

V is TRBV29-1 and J is TRBJ2-1; 9 bases line up with TRBD2. Trimming took 7 bases from V and 9 from J; bases not matched to a gene: 10. Germline V gives CDR1 SQVTM, CDR2 ANQGSEA. The CDR3 has 13 residues. Here the CDR3 DNA reads TGCAGCGCCTGGACTAGCGAAGGATCTGAGCAGTTCTTC. Translated: CSAWTSEGSEQFF.

The chain combines TRBV6-5 with TRBJ2-1, with TRBD2 matching over 12 bases. After removal of 6 bases from V and 7 bases from J, the junction contained 7 bases not matched to a gene. The CDR3 is 15 residues long. The V gene's germline CDR1 is MNHEY and CDR2 SVGAGI. CDR3 bases: TGTGCCAGCAGGCCGACTAGCGGGAGCCGGAATGAGCAGTTCTTC. Its protein product is CASRPTSGSRNEQFF.

This clone was picked up one time. V gene TRBV5-3 combines with J gene TRBJ1-1; TRBD1 matches 9 bases. TRBV5-3 is classed as an ORF, of uncertain function. The CDR3 totals 17 residues. The J segment lost 5 bases and the V segment lost 2 bases, leaving 13 bases of the junction unmatched. The CDR3 DNA follows: TGTGCCAGAAGCTTAGGCGGAACCGGGACAGGGTGGACTGAAGCTTTCTTT. Amino acid sequence: CARSLGGTGTGWTEAFF.

The chain links TRBV18 to TRBJ2-1, with a weak D call TRBD2 (5 bases). Trimming removed 3 bases from V and 7 bases from J, with 7 bases in between. Germline V gene lookup returns CDR1 KGHSH and CDR2 LQKENI. The CDR3 spans 12 residues. CDR3 sequence reads: CASSPGVNEQFF. In nucleotides, the CDR3 is TGTGCCAGCTCACCCGGGGTAAATGAGCAGTTCTTC.

J is TRBJ1-4 and V is TRBV6-5; a possible D gene is TRBD1 (5 bases). V was clipped by 6 bases and J by 6 bases, with 11 bases between them. The CDR3 is 13 residues long. Germline values: CDR1 MNHEY, CDR2 SVGAGI. The CDR3 sequence: CASRRTKDEKLFF. For the CDR3, the DNA is TGTGCCAGCAGACGGACAAAGGATGAAAAACTGTTTTTT.

This clone showed up just once. This rearrangement joins TRBV11-2 to TRBJ1-2; TRBD1 aligns across 10 bases. Trimming at V came to 1 base and at J to 7 bases, leaving 3 bases not matched to a gene. Germline V gene lookup returns CDR1 SGHAT and CDR2 FQNNGV. The CDR3 has 14 amino acids. The CDR3 reads CASSLGDRGFGYTF. CDR3 bases: TGTGCCAGCAGCTTAGGGGACAGGGGATTTGGCTACACCTTC.

CDR3 sequence reads: CASSLSVASGRETYEQYF. In DNA, the CDR3 is TGTGCCAGCAGCTTATCCGTGGCCTCGGGGCGGGAGACCTACGAGCAGTACTTC. V is TRBV7-2 and J is TRBJ2-7; 7 bases match TRBD2. With V trimmed by 2 bases and J by 2 bases, 15 bases remained unmatched. Germline assignment: CDR1 SGHTA and CDR2 FQGNSA. The CDR3 loop spans 18 amino acids.

The chain joins TRBV4-1 to TRBJ1-1; 11 bases fit TRBD1. Germline CDR1 and CDR2: MGHRA and YSYEKL. V shed 1 base, J shed 4 bases, and the junction held 2 bases outside the gene matches. This CDR3 comprises 15 residues. As DNA, the CDR3 is TGCGCCAGCAGCCAAGGCGGGACAGGGGGCACTGAAGCTTTCTTT. Translation gives CASSQGGTGGTEAFF.

This clone was seen just once. V usage is TRBV5-1 and J usage is TRBJ2-3, with 7 bases lining up with TRBD1. The CDR3 consists of 15 residues. Germline CDR1 and CDR2: SGHRS and YFSETQ. V dropped 9 bases and J dropped 1; count of bases not matched to a gene: 11. The CDR3 region has the DNA TGCGCCACCTCTCCCCAGGGGGACCGCACAGATACGCAGTATTTT. Translating gives CATSPQGDRTDTQYF.

V and J are TRBV19 and TRBJ2-3; no firm D call. Germline lookup yields CDR1 LNHDA and CDR2 SQIVND (reference sequence). V shed 5 bases and J shed 0 bases, with 9 bases lying between them. This CDR3 is 14 amino acids long. The DNA for the CDR3 is TGTGCCAGTAGTTCACATTTTAGCACAGATACGCAGTATTTT. Amino acid sequence: CASSSHFSTDTQYF.

The rearrangement joins TRBV14 to TRBJ2-7, with D hard to call. V lost 3 bases and J lost 9, with 3 bases in between. The CDR3 extends over 9 amino acids. Germline V gene lookup returns CDR1 SGHDN and CDR2 FVKESK. CDR3 amino acids: CASSHVQYF. CDR3 DNA sequence: TGTGCCAGCAGCCACGTGCAGTACTTC.

This clone is termed medium-sized (0.01 to 0.1%). The V and J genes are TRBV10-3 and TRBJ1-3; perhaps TRBD1 as D (5 bases). Trimming stripped 11 bases from V and 4 bases from J, with 12 bases between. The V gene's germline CDR1 is ENHRY and CDR2 SYGVKD. The CDR3 totals 12 residues. This CDR3 is CAARTPGNTIYF. The CDR3 bases are TGTGCCGCCAGGACACCGGGAAACACCATATATTTT.

The sample holds one count of this clone. The J gene is TRBJ1-4, the V gene TRBV28; D is unclear. The germline gives CDR1 MDHEN, CDR2 SYDVKM. The CDR3 totals 16 residues. The V gene lost 4 bases and the J gene lost 0 bases, with 12 bases spanning the gap. The chain's CDR3 is CASSSTSGATNEKLFF. The DNA for the CDR3 is TGTGCCAGCAGTTCCACTTCCGGGGCAACTAATGAAAAACTGTTTTTT.

The chain couples TRBV3-1 (or the pseudogene TRBV3-2) to TRBJ2-3; 14 bases are shared with TRBD2. The CDR3 length is 17 residues. V lost 4 bases, J lost 4 bases, and 7 bases stayed unmatched. Germline V CDR1 and CDR2: LGHDT, YNNKEL (reference sequence). In nucleotides, the CDR3 is TGTGCCAGCAGCCGAAAGGGACTAGCGGGGGACGCAGATACGCAGTATTTT. Protein sequence: CASSRKGLAGDADTQYF.